The 3 T cell receptor beta chains listed next were all sequenced from one sample in a study of CD8+ T cells in alopecia areata. Extracted from the samples, RNA was reverse transcribed into cDNA to serve as the sequencing template. Sequencing was performed with immunoSEQ multiplex PCR; in TCRdb, only in-frame clones are kept and a portion is missing. The profile covers roughly 140,000 clones, with 45% to 60% appearing a single time and 0.95% to 1% taken by the ten largest. Sequenced here: CD4+ T cells sorted from blood, sampled at week 0. The source of these receptors is a human donor with alopecia areata.

The V call is TRBV6-5, the J call TRBJ2-5; maybe TRBD1 (6 bases). CDR1 and CDR2 (germline): MNHEY, SVGAGI. V was pared by 5 bases and J by 5 bases, with 12 bases between. The CDR3 spans 13 residues. CDR3 residues: CASSRDIRETQYF. The CDR3 DNA is TGTGCCAGCAGTCGGGACATTAGGGAGACCCAGTACTTC.

This clone was recorded a few times. The V gene is TRBV6-1, the J gene TRBJ1-2; D call uncertain. The germline V and J ends were trimmed by 8 bases and 6 bases, with 16 bases remaining between them. Per germline, CDR1 MNHNS and CDR2 SASEGT. The CDR3 spans 13 residues. CDR3 protein: CASWGDARDGYTF. The CDR3 nucleotides are TGTGCCAGCTGGGGTGACGCGCGCGATGGCTACACCTTC.

The chain has TRBV30 and TRBJ2-7; D may match TRBD1 or TRBD2 (5 bases each). V dropped 2 bases and J dropped 7 bases, with 15 bases sitting between them. This CDR3 is built from 13 residues. The germline V gene has CDR1 GTSNPN and CDR2 SVGIG (reference sequence). In nucleotides, the CDR3 is TGTGCCTGGAGTAGTGAGGGGACGCGGGAGCAGTACTTC. Translation gives CAWSSEGTREQYF.